The entry that follows covers one T cell receptor beta chain sequence. PBMCs were sourced from approximately 9 ml fresh peripheral blood. The sample belongs to a study of T cells in Graves' hyperthyroidism and ophthalmopathy. Germline values: CDR1 SGHDT, CDR2 YYEEEE. The CDR3 extends over 15 amino acids. Deletions cut 0 bases from V and 0 bases from J, with 7 bases between. What was amplified from RNA transcripts were TCR beta CDR3 regions. HTBI primers were the set used in a first-round RT-PCR of the TCR CDR3. A single record per CDR3 protein comes from TCRdb applying MiXCR to the multiplex PCR reads. The table lists under 350,000 distinct CDR3 sequences, roughly a fifth of them singletons.

This rearrangement joins TRBV5-6 to TRBJ2-1; D is ambiguous. The sample was blood. The origin of this receptor is a woman between 50 and 59 years old with Graves' hyperthyroidism. The chain's CDR3 is CASSLDSFSYNEQFF. Here the CDR3 DNA reads TGTGCCAGCAGCTTGGACAGCTTCTCCTACAATGAGCAGTTCTTC.